Sequencing of this T cell receptor beta chain was carried out in a study of shared clonotypes between healthy human individuals. Looking at the study overall: CD4 naive cells filled three plates per donor, CD4 memory three, CD8 naive two and CD8 memory one.

TCRdb's table, derived via immunoSEQ multiplex PCR, lists solely in-frame clones and lacks some. This table has some 2.3 million clones, about 92% appearing once. V was pared by 2 bases and J by 7 bases, with 11 bases between. CDR1 and CDR2 from the germline V gene are MDHEN and SYDVKM. The CDR3 spans 13 residues. The rearrangement uses TRBV28 and TRBJ2-5; D ambiguous. The specimen was naive CD4+ T cells from PBMCs. Subset: CD45RA+ positively selected. This clonotype originated in a young man in good health. Some clones in this sample may be carry-over from other donors' samples. The CDR3 DNA sequence: TGTGCCAGCAGTTTAGGCCCTCCGGGGACCCAGTACTTC. Protein sequence: CASSLGPPGTQYF.